The subject of this entry is one TCR beta chain. Authors' methods: Estimation of nucleated cell counts relied on the amplification of reference gene primers. This table comes from immunoSEQ multiplex PCR, and its TCRdb copy is limited to in-frame clones, with some not included. The DNA gave D and trimming, while V, J and clone size come from that table. The sample holds over 50,000 clones, about 86% seen once. The entry originates in a study of blood T cell repertoires in COVID-19. Study-level information: The samples span acute and convalescent COVID-19 from the United States, Italy and Spain. Sources were T cells, B-cell-depleted T cells, or PBMCs; the material itself was cDNA or gDNA.

V gave up 5 bases and J gave up 5 bases, with 16 bases separating them. The CDR3 totals 15 residues. Germline lookup yields CDR1 MNHEY and CDR2 SMNVEV (reference sequence). This sequence was found in a human donor in a cohort sampled during active COVID-19. The chain links TRBV27 to TRBJ2-1; D may be TRBD1 (8 bases). The sequencing input was peripheral blood. The CDR3 nucleotides read TGTGCCAGCAGTCCCCGACAGGGGACTAACAATGAGCAGTTCTTC. This codes for CASSPRQGTNNEQFF.